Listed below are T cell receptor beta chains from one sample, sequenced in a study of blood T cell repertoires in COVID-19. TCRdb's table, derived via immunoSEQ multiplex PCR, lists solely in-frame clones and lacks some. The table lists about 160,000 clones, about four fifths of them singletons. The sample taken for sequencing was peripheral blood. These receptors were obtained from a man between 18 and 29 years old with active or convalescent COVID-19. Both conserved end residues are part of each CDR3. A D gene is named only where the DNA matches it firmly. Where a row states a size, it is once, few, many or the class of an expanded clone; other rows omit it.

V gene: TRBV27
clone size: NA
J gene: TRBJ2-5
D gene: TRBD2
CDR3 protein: CASSEWTSGETQYF
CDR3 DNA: TGTGCCAGCAGTGAGTGGACTAGCGGAGAGACCCAGTACTTC

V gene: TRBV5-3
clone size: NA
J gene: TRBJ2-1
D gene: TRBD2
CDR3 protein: CARSRTSGRDEQFF
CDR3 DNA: TGTGCCAGAAGCCGGACTAGCGGGAGGGATGAGCAGTTCTTC

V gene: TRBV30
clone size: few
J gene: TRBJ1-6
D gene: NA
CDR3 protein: CAWSLPPDKGQKSPLHF
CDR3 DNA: TGTGCCTGGAGTTTACCCCCGGACAAGGGCCAGAAGTCACCCCTCCACTTT

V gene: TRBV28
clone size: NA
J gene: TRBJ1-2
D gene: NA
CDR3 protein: CASSSSGYGYTF
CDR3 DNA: TGTGCCAGCAGTTCGTCGGGATATGGCTACACCTTC

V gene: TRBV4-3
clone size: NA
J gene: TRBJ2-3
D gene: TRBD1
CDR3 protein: CASSQEHYPGTGSFADTQYF
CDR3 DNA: TGCGCCAGCAGCCAAGAGCATTACCCCGGGACAGGGAGTTTCGCAGATACGCAGTATTTT

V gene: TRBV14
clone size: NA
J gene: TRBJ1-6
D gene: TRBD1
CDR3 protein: CASSQLDRGGYSPLHF
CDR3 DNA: TGTGCCAGCAGCCAACTGGACAGGGGAGGGTACTCACCCCTCCACTTT

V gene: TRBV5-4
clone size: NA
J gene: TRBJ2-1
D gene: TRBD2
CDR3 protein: CASSLTSGSHNEQFF
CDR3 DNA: TGTGCCAGCAGCTTGACTAGCGGGAGTCACAATGAGCAGTTCTTC

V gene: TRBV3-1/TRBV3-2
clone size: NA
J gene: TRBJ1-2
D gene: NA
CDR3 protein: CASSQEWGDHGYTF
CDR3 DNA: TGTGCCAGCAGCCAAGAGTGGGGGGACCATGGCTACACCTTC

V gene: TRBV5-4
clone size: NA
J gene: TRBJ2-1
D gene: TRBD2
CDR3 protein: CASSAGLAGNYNEQFF
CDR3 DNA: TGTGCCAGCAGCGCGGGACTAGCGGGGAACTACAATGAGCAGTTCTTC

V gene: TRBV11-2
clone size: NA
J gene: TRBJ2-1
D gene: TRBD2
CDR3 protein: CASRRLAGGGEQFF
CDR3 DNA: TGTGCCAGCAGGCGACTAGCGGGTGGTGGTGAGCAGTTCTTC

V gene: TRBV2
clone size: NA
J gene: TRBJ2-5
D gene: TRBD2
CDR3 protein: CASSRLAGIQETQYF
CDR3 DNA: TGTGCCAGCAGCCGACTAGCGGGGATCCAAGAGACCCAGTACTTC

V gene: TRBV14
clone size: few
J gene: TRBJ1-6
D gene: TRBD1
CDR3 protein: CASSRTGVVSPLHF
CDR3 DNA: TGTGCCAGCAGTCGGACAGGGGTGGTATCACCCCTCCACTTT

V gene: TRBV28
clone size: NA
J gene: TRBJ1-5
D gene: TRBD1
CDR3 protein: CASRTTGGPQHF
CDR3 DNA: TGTGCCAGCAGGACGACAGGGGGGCCCCAGCATTTT

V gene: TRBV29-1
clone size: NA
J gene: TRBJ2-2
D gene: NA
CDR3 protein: CSVEPSDIPGGELFF
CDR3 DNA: TGCAGCGTTGAACCTAGCGACATCCCTGGCGGGGAGCTGTTTTTT

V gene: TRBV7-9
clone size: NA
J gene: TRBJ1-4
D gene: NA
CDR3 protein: CASSGGSGGREKLFF
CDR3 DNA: TGTGCCAGCAGTGGCGGTTCCGGGGGTCGTGAAAAACTGTTTTTT

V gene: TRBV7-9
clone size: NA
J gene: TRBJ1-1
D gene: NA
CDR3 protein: CASSLGTTARGGTEAFF
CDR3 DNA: TGTGCCAGCAGCTTAGGGACGACTGCAAGGGGGGGCACTGAAGCTTTCTTT

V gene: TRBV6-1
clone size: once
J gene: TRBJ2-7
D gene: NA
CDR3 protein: CASSEFSRGNEQYF
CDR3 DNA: TGTGCCAGCAGTGAATTTTCAAGGGGCAACGAGCAGTACTTC

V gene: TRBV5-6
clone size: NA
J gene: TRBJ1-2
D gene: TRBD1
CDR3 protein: CASSLVRQGAQSSNYGYTF
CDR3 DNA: TGTGCCAGCAGCTTGGTAAGACAGGGGGCCCAGTCCTCTAACTATGGCTACACCTTC

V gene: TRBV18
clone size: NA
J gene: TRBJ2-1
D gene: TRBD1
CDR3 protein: CASSPQGAGSYNEQFF
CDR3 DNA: TGTGCCAGCTCACCTCAGGGGGCTGGGTCCTACAATGAGCAGTTCTTC

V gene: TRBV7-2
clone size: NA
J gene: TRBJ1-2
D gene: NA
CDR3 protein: CASSSASGFPSYGYTF
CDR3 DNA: TGTGCCAGCAGCTCGGCCTCAGGGTTCCCATCCTATGGCTACACCTTC

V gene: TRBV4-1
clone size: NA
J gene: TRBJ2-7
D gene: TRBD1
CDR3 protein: CASSYQGASYEQYF
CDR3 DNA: TGCGCCAGCAGCTACCAGGGGGCCTCCTACGAGCAGTACTTC

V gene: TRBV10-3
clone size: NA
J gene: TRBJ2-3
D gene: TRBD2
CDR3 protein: CAMAQYGRSTDTQYF
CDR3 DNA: TGTGCCATGGCCCAATACGGGAGGAGCACAGATACGCAGTATTTT

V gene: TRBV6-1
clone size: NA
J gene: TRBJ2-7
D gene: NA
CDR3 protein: CASSEDGLRQGNYEQYF
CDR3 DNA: TGTGCCAGCAGTGAAGATGGCTTGAGGCAGGGCAACTACGAGCAGTACTTC

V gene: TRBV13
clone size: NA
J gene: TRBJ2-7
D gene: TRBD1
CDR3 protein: CASSPGTGMDSYEQYF
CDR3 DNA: TGTGCCAGCAGCCCGGGGACAGGTATGGACTCCTACGAGCAGTACTTC

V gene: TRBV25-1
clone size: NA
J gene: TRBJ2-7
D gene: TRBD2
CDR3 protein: CASSEAGGPREQYF
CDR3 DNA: TGTGCCAGCAGTGAAGCGGGAGGGCCGAGGGAGCAGTACTTC

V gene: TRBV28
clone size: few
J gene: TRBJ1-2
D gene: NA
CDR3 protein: CASSLGQLYGYTF
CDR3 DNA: TGTGCCAGCAGTTTAGGACAGTTGTATGGCTACACCTTC

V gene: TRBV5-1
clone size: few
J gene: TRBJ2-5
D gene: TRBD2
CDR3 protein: CASTTSGGREETQYF
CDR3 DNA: TGCGCCAGCACGACTAGCGGGGGCCGGGAGGAGACCCAGTACTTC

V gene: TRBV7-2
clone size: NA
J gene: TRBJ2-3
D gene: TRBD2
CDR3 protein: CASSLGLADTQYF
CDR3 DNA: TGTGCCAGCAGCTTGGGACTAGCGGATACGCAGTATTTT

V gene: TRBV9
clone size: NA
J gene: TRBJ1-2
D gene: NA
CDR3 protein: CASALGGSYYGYTF
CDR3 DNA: TGTGCCAGCGCCTTAGGCGGCAGCTATTATGGCTACACCTTC

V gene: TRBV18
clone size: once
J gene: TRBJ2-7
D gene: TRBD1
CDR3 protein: CASSPQDRDYEQYF
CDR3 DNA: TGTGCCAGCTCACCACAGGACAGGGACTACGAGCAGTACTTC

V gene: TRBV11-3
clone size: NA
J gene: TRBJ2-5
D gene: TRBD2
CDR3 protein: CASSPGGVAGGIQETQYF
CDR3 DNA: TGTGCCAGCAGCCCGGGGGGGGTAGCGGGAGGAATTCAAGAGACCCAGTACTTC

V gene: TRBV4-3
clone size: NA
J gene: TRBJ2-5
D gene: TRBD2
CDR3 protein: CASSPRAAGGPGETQYF
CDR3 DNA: TGCGCCAGCAGCCCGCGGGCGGCGGGAGGGCCGGGAGAGACCCAGTACTTC

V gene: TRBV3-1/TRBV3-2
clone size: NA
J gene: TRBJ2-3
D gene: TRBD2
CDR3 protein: CASSQGTSDVTDTQYF
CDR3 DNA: TGTGCCAGCAGCCAAGGGACTAGCGATGTCACAGATACGCAGTATTTT

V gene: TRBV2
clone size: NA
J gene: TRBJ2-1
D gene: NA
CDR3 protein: CASTKAGNEQFF
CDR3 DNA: TGTGCCAGCACCAAGGCAGGGAATGAGCAGTTCTTC

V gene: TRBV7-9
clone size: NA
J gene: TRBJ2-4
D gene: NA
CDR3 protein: CASSLAAENIQYF
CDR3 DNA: TGTGCCAGCAGCTTAGCCGCAGAAAACATTCAGTACTTC

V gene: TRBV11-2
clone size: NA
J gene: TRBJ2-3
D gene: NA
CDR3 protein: CASSLAGGLTDTQYF
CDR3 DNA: TGTGCCAGCAGCTTAGCGGGGGGCCTCACAGATACGCAGTATTTT

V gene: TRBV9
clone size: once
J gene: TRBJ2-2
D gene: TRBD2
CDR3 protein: CASSVEGTSGSITGELFF
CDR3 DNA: TGTGCCAGCAGCGTAGAGGGGACTAGCGGGAGCATAACCGGGGAGCTGTTTTTT

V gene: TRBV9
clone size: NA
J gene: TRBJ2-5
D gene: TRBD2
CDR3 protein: CASSVSAGVPQETQYF
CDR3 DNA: TGTGCCAGCAGCGTGTCCGCGGGAGTTCCCCAAGAGACCCAGTACTTC

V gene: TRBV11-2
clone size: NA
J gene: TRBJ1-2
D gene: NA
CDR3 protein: CASSSQGAHSGYTF
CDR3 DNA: TGTGCCAGCAGCTCCCAAGGAGCCCACTCCGGGTACACCTTC

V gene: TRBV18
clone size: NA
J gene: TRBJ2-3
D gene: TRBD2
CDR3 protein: CASSPGTSGGDTDTQYF
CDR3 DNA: TGTGCCAGCTCACCTGGGACTAGCGGGGGCGACACAGATACGCAGTATTTT

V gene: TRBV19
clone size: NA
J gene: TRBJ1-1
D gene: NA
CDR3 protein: CASSFPGNTEAFF
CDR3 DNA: TGTGCCAGTAGTTTCCCAGGGAACACTGAAGCTTTCTTT

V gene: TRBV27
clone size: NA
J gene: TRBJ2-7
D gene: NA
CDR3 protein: CASMGRGSPYEQYF
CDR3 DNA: TGTGCCAGCATGGGTCGAGGCAGCCCCTACGAGCAGTACTTC

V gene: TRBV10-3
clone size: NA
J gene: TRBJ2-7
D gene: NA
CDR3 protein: CAISDLDSYEQYF
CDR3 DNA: TGTGCCATCAGTGACCTCGACTCTTACGAGCAGTACTTC

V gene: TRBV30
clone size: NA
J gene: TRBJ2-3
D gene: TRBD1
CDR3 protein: CAWSKGAGADTQYF
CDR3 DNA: TGTGCCTGGAGTAAGGGGGCCGGGGCAGATACGCAGTATTTT

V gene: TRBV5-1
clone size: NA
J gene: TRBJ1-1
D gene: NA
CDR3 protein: CASSFIRGQYMNTEAFF
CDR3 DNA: TGCGCCAGCAGCTTCATCCGAGGACAGTACATGAACACTGAAGCTTTCTTT